A single sample gave rise to the 11 T cell receptor beta chains below, sequenced in a study of T cells in Graves' hyperthyroidism and ophthalmopathy. Amplified TCR beta CDR3 regions derived from RNA transcripts. Carried out on the TCR CDR3, a first-round RT-PCR used the HTBI primer set. TCRdb reprocessed the multiplex PCR reads via MiXCR and lists one record per CDR3 protein. This table has roughly 530,000 distinct CDR3 sequences, over 15% appearing once. Source material: blood. The receptors shown here come from a young woman with Graves' ophthalmopathy.

The rearrangement joins TRBV6-4 to TRBJ2-1; 8 positions match TRBD1. The germline V gene encodes CDR1 MRHNA and CDR2 SNTAGT. The CDR3 is made up of 13 amino acids. Germline trimming cut 6 bases from V and 6 bases from J; bases unmatched to any gene: 4. This CDR3 reads CASRDRETNEQFF. In DNA form, the CDR3 reads TGTGCCAGCAGGGACAGGGAAACCAATGAGCAGTTCTTC.

There are many counts of this clonotype. The CDR3 reads CSADLGGKDGYTF. For the CDR3, the DNA is TGCAGTGCTGACTTGGGGGGGAAAGATGGCTACACCTTC. J is TRBJ1-2 and V is TRBV20-1; the D gene is possibly TRBD1 (5 bases). The CDR3 runs to 13 residues. The V and J ends lost 5 bases and 6 bases respectively, with 16 bases between them. The germline CDR1 and CDR2 sequences are DFQATT and SNEGSKA (reference sequence).

This clonotype occurred many times. This sequence joins TRBV7-9 and TRBJ1-2; D not resolved. Germline V gene sequence: CDR1 SEHNR, CDR2 FQNEAQ (reference sequence). The CDR3 spans 15 residues. V was pared by 5 bases and J by 3 bases, with 16 bases between. The CDR3 nucleotides are TGTGCCAGCAGCCCCCCCGGGTCCGTGCACTATGGCTACACCTTC. Protein product: CASSPPGSVHYGYTF.

This clonotype was observed many times. This chain links TRBV6-1 with TRBJ1-1, with 7 bases identical to TRBD1. V trimming: 6 bases; J trimming: 6 bases; junction bases outside the gene matches: 10. Germline V lookup: CDR1 MNHNS, CDR2 SASEGT. The CDR3 covers 14 residues. The CDR3 loop is CASSPRGQEAEAFF. The CDR3 nucleotides are TGTGCCAGCAGCCCGAGAGGACAGGAGGCTGAAGCTTTCTTT.

This clonotype was recorded many times. The rearrangement uses TRBV11-2 and TRBJ2-2, with 11 bases aligning to TRBD1. The V and J ends lost 1 base and 7 bases, in that order; junction bases with no gene match: 2. The CDR3 contains 15 residues. Germline lookup yields CDR1 SGHAT and CDR2 FQNNGV. CDR3 region: CASSLGTGGFGELFF. The CDR3 nucleotides read TGTGCCAGCAGCTTAGGGACAGGGGGCTTCGGGGAGCTGTTTTTT. Based on the CDR3 plus reference TRBV11-2 and TRBJ2-2, the full variable domain is EAGVAQSPRYKIIEKRQSVAFWCNPISGHATLYWYQQILGQGPKLLIQFQNNGVVDDSQLPKDRFSAERLKGVDSTLKIQPAKLEDSAVYLCASSLGTGGFGELFFGEGSRLTVL.

This clonotype came up a few times. This chain connects TRBV6-5 to TRBJ2-2, with TRBD2 matching over 9 bases. After removal of 4 bases from V and 4 bases from J, the junction contained 10 bases not matched to a gene. Per the germline V gene, CDR1 is MNHEY and CDR2 is SVGAGI. This CDR3 is built from 17 residues. The CDR3 coding sequence is TGTGCCAGCAGTTCCCCGAGCGGGGGGACATTCACCGGGGAGCTGTTTTTT. It encodes CASSSPSGGTFTGELFF.

This clonotype showed up just a few times. The rearrangement uses TRBV4-1 and TRBJ1-5; 7 bases fit TRBD1. The length of the CDR3 is 16 residues. The V segment lost 4 bases and the J segment 0 bases; nucleotides outside the gene matches: 6. The germline V gene encodes CDR1 MGHRA and CDR2 YSYEKL. Here the CDR3 DNA reads TGCGCCAGCAGCCGCCGGGACAGCGATAGCAATCAGCCCCAGCATTTT. Residues: CASSRRDSDSNQPQHF.

This clonotype was found many times. The chain is built from TRBV6-1 and TRBJ2-7, with 7 bases matching TRBD1. V dropped 4 bases and J dropped 1; count of bases not matched to a gene: 13. The CDR3 contains 17 residues. Germline assignment: CDR1 MNHNS and CDR2 SASEGT. The CDR3 region is CASSGIPQGVRSYEQYF. The CDR3 DNA sequence: TGTGCCAGCAGTGGAATACCGCAGGGGGTTAGGTCCTACGAGCAGTACTTC.

This clonotype was observed at least ten times. A junction end diverges from the germline sequence, so it may reflect a read error. The V and J genes are TRBV20-1 and TRBJ2-5; D assignment may be TRBD1 or TRBD2 (5 bases each). The CDR3 loop spans 12 amino acids. The germline V gene has CDR1 DFQATT and CDR2 SNEGSKA (reference sequence). The CDR3 bases are TGCAGTGCTAGAGGAGAGGGGCCTATACAAAACTTC. Its translation: CSARGEGPIQNF.

The rearrangement links TRBV29-1 to TRBJ2-3; weak D call: TRBD1 (5 bases). The germline V and J ends were trimmed by 3 bases and 1 base, with 20 bases remaining between them. CDR1 and CDR2 (germline): SQVTM, ANQGSEA. The length of the CDR3 is 17 residues. In nucleotides, the CDR3 is TGCAGCGTTGATAGGGGCAGCTCCTTGCGTGGCACAGATACGCAGTATTTT. As protein: CSVDRGSSLRGTDTQYF.

This clonotype has only a few counts. The chain has TRBV4-3 and TRBJ1-3; D unresolved. This CDR3 comprises 13 residues. Trimming cost V 0 bases and J 11 bases, with 11 bases left between them. The germline V gene encodes CDR1 LGHNA and CDR2 YSLEER. The CDR3 sequence is CASSQDKDLPIYF. CDR3 DNA: TGCGCCAGCAGCCAAGATAAGGATCTTCCCATATATTTT.